This T cell receptor beta chain was obtained from a study of blood T cell repertoires in COVID-19. Study in general: Nucleic acid was either cDNA or gDNA, and it came from T cells, B-cell-depleted T cells, or PBMCs.

The CDR3 length is 14 residues. Germline V gene sequence: CDR1 SGHRS, CDR2 YFSETQ. V gave up 0 bases and J gave up 12 bases, with 17 bases separating them. Assay used: immunoSEQ multiplex PCR; TCRdb lists only in-frame clones, some missing. The repertoire holds fewer than 300,000 clones, 65% to 90% seen once, with 4.5% to 6% in the top ten. This sequence was found in a man between 50 and 59 years old with active or convalescent COVID-19. The sample taken for sequencing was peripheral blood. The chain links TRBV5-1 to TRBJ2-3, with D tentatively TRBD2 (5 bases). For the CDR3, the DNA is TGCGCCAGCAGCTTGGCCCCGGACTTTACTGCACAGTATTTT. Its protein product is CASSLAPDFTAQYF.